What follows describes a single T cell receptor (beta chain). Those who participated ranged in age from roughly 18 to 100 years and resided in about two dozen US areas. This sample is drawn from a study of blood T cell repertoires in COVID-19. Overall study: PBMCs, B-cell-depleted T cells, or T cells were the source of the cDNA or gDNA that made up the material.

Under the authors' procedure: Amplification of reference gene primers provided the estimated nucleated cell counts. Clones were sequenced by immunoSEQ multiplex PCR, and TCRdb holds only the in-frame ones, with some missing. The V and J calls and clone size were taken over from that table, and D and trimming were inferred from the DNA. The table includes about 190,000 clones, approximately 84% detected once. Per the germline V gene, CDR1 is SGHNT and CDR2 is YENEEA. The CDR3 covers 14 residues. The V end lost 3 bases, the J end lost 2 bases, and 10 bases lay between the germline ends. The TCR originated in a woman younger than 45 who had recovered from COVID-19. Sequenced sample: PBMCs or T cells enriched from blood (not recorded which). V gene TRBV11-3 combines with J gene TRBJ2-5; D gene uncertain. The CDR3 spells CASSFGRKQETQYF. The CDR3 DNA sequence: TGTGCCAGCAGCTTTGGGCGCAAACAAGAGACCCAGTACTTC.